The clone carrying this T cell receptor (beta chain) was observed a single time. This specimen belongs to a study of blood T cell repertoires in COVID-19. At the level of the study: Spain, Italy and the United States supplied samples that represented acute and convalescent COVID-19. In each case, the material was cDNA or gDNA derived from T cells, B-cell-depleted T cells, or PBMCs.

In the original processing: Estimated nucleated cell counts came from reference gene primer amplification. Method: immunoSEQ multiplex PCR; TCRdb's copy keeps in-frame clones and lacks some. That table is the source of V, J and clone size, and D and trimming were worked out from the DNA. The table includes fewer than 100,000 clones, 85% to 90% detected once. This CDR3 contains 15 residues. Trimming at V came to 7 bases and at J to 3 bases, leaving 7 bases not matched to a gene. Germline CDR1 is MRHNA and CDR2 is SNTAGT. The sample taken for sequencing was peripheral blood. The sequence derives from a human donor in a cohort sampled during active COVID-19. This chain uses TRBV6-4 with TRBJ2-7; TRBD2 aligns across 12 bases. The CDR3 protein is CASTSLAGGIYEQYF. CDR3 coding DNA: TGTGCCAGCACCTCGCTAGCGGGGGGGATCTACGAGCAGTACTTC.